This T cell receptor beta chain was identified in a study of T cell responses to AZD1222 COVID-19 vaccine. Sequencing used immunoSEQ multiplex PCR; TCRdb keeps in-frame clones, though not all of them. Here the sample spans some 150,000 clones, approximately 90% being singletons. The CDR3 spans 16 residues. CDR1 and CDR2 (germline): KGHDR, SFDVKD. Trimming shortened V by 0 bases and J by 0 bases, and 7 bases separated the two germline ends. The TCR originated in an adult in good health. The V gene is TRBV24-1, the J gene TRBJ2-2; D is uncertain. Material: peripheral blood, obtained on day 0 of AZD1222 vaccination. The CDR3: CATSDLTYSNTGELFF. The DNA for the CDR3 is TGTGCCACCAGTGATTTGACGTACTCGAACACCGGGGAGCTGTTTTTT.